This T cell receptor beta chain was retrieved from a study of blood T cell repertoires in COVID-19. Study as a whole: Samples representing acute and convalescent COVID-19 were sourced from the United States, Italy and Spain.

The table came from immunoSEQ multiplex PCR; TCRdb's copy has only in-frame clones and leaves some out. The sample has about 190,000 clones; 75% to 90% are singletons. This CDR3 has 15 amino acids. Trimming pared 4 bases from V and 0 bases from J, leaving 10 bases between. The V gene's germline CDR1 is SNHLY and CDR2 FYNNEI. The clonotype was recovered from a man aged 35-49 years with acute or convalescent COVID-19. Sequenced input: peripheral blood. This chain connects TRBV2 to TRBJ2-1; D perhaps matches TRBD1 (6 bases). CDR3 coding DNA: TGTGCCAGCAGTGGGGGACAAATCTCCTACAATGAGCAGTTCTTC. Translating gives CASSGGQISYNEQFF.